Only one count was recorded for the clone carrying this TCR beta chain. The antigen remains undetermined. This entry is derived from a study of CD8+ T cells in alopecia areata. Study-level information: Tofacitinib ran for 6 to 18 months before 6 months off drug.

CDR1 is SQVTM, CDR2 ANQGSEA, per germline. Germline trimming cut 7 bases from V and 0 bases from J; bases unmatched to any gene: 10. This CDR3 has 15 residues. Obtained from alopecia areata patients were lesional scalp punch biopsies along with peripheral blood. Study-wide results and caveats: Scalp samples also yield sequences from resident alphabeta T cells of normal skin.

cDNA prepared by RNA extraction and subsequent reverse transcription served as the template for sequencing. TCRdb keeps only in-frame clones here, not all; method: immunoSEQ multiplex PCR. Here the sample spans about 120,000 clones, 30% to 40% being singletons. Sample: CD4+ T cells sorted from blood. The source is a human donor with alopecia areata. The V gene is TRBV29-1, the J gene TRBJ2-3, with TRBD2 matching over 7 bases. The DNA of the CDR3 is TGCAGCGCCAAACTAGCGTCAAGAAGCACAGATACGCAGTATTTT. It is translated as CSAKLASRSTDTQYF.